Shown below are 27 T cell receptor beta chains from a single sample sequenced in a study of T cells of healthy individuals. MiXCR was run by TCRdb on the 5' RACE reads, yielding one entry per CDR3 protein. The data hold more than 60,000 distinct CDR3 sequences, with 15% to 20% observed a single time. The source of these receptors is a human donor in good health.

This clonotype turned up a few times. This chain joins TRBV6-2 or TRBV6-3 and TRBJ2-1; 13 nucleotides match TRBD2. The CDR3 is made up of 20 amino acids. V was pared by 2 bases and J by 0 bases, with 10 bases of the junction left unmatched. The germline gives CDR1 MNHEY, CDR2 SVGEGT. CDR3 residues: CASSYTGRTSGGSSYNEQFF. CDR3 sequence (DNA): TGTGCCAGCAGTTACACGGGCAGGACTAGCGGGGGAAGCTCCTACAATGAGCAGTTCTTC.

This clonotype was detected a few times. V usage is TRBV12-5 and J usage is TRBJ1-5; no reliable D call. The CDR3 has 16 residues. Germline V lookup: CDR1 LGHNT, CDR2 FRNRAP. V was clipped by 5 bases and J by 1 base, with 15 bases between them. The CDR3 coding sequence is TGTGCTAGTGGTCCATGGACCGCTACCAGCAATCAGCCCCAGCATTTT. Translation: CASGPWTATSNQPQHF.

This clonotype was picked up many times. The chain employs TRBV10-3 and TRBJ2-3; TRBD2 agrees at 10 bases. The junction had 3 bases not matched to a gene; V was cut back by 8 bases and J by 4 bases. The germline V gene encodes CDR1 ENHRY and CDR2 SYGVKD. The CDR3 totals 13 residues. In DNA form, the CDR3 reads TGTGCCATCCTAGCGGGAGAAGCAGATACGCAGTATTTT. Amino acids: CAILAGEADTQYF.

In this sample, this clonotype turned up many times. This chain links TRBV2 with TRBJ2-5; D is unclear. The CDR3 contains 12 residues. The V gene's germline CDR1 is SNHLY and CDR2 FYNNEI. Deletions cut 10 bases from V and 4 bases from J, with 13 bases between. In nucleotides, the CDR3 is TGTGCCACCTCGGTCCGTCCAGAGACCCAGTACTTC. Translation: CATSVRPETQYF.

This clonotype has ten or more counts. This chain links TRBV9 with TRBJ2-3; 8 positions match TRBD1. Germline V gene lookup returns CDR1 SGDLS and CDR2 YYNGEE. V lost 0 bases to trimming and J lost 4 bases; unmatched junction nucleotides: 7. The CDR3 has 16 amino acids. CDR3 residues: CASSVAGTGMADTQYF. As DNA, the CDR3 is TGTGCCAGCAGCGTAGCCGGGACAGGCATGGCAGATACGCAGTATTTT.

This clonotype came up once. This could be a read error, since a much larger clone is one nucleotide away. The chain couples TRBV7-9 to TRBJ2-3; D is unresolved. The V and J ends lost 8 bases and 2 bases respectively, with 23 bases between them. CDR1 and CDR2 from the germline V gene are SEHNR and FQNEAQ (reference sequence). This CDR3 contains 17 residues. The CDR3 nucleotides read TGTGCCAGCGCTATGGTCCTCAGACAAACACTCACAGATACGCAGTATTTT. It is translated as CASAMVLRQTLTDTQYF.

This clonotype has a handful of counts. The CDR3 protein is CASSFRRMNTEAFF. CDR3 DNA: TGTGCCAGCAGTTTCCGACGCATGAACACTGAAGCTTTCTTT. V gene TRBV27 combines with J gene TRBJ1-1; D remains ambiguous. CDR1 is MNHEY, CDR2 SMNVEV, per germline (reference sequence). The CDR3 loop spans 14 amino acids. V lost 3 bases, J lost 0 bases, and 8 bases lay in between.

This clonotype was detected only once. This chain links TRBV3-1 with TRBJ1-1; D gene unclear. CDR1 is LGHDT and CDR2 is YNNKEL in the germline V gene (reference sequence). The CDR3 contains 13 residues. V lost 4 bases, J lost 5 bases, and 11 bases lay in between. The CDR3 DNA reads TGTGCCAGCAGCCTTGGAGGTAGGACTGAAGCTTTCTTT. This gives the protein CASSLGGRTEAFF.

There are many counts of this clonotype. The chain links TRBV3-1 to TRBJ1-6, with D uncertain. Trimming took off 1 base at V and 7 bases at J, with 8 bases between the two ends. CDR1 and CDR2 from the germline V gene are LGHDT and YNNKEL (reference sequence). This CDR3 region has 14 residues. This chain's CDR3 is CASSQVTENSPLHF. For the CDR3, the DNA is TGTGCCAGCAGCCAAGTTACAGAGAATTCACCCCTCCACTTT.

This clonotype was detected only a few times. The chain employs TRBV3-1 and TRBJ1-1; 9 bases are shared with TRBD1. With V trimmed by 4 bases and J by 11 bases, 8 bases remained unmatched. This CDR3 region has 13 residues. From germline, CDR1 is LGHDT and CDR2 YNNKEL (reference sequence). The CDR3 reads CASSPGTGSLAFF. The CDR3 DNA reads TGTGCCAGCAGCCCCGGGACAGGGTCATTGGCTTTCTTT.

The V call is TRBV5-5, the J call TRBJ1-5; no reliable D call. CDR3 length: 14 amino acids. CDR1 is SGHKS, CDR2 YYEKEE, per germline (reference sequence). Trimming cost V 4 bases and J 1 base, with 9 bases left between them. The CDR3 DNA is TGTGCCAGCAGCCGCGTAGGGAGCAATCAGCCCCAGCATTTT. Amino acids: CASSRVGSNQPQHF.

This clonotype was observed a handful of times. The chain uses TRBV28 and TRBJ1-4, with D perhaps matching TRBD1 (5 bases). The CDR3 totals 14 residues. Germline CDR1 and CDR2: MDHEN and SYDVKM. With 7 bases removed from V and 0 bases from J, the gap between germline ends came to 9 bases. The CDR3 loop reads CASITGATNEKLFF. In DNA, the CDR3 is TGTGCCAGCATCACAGGAGCAACTAATGAAAAACTGTTTTTT. Together with reference TRBV28 and TRBJ1-4, the CDR3 gives the full variable domain: DVKVTQSSRYLVKRTGEKVFLECVQDMDHENMFWYRQDPGLGLRLIYFSYDVKMKEKGDIPEGYSVSREKKERFSLILESASTNQTSMYLCASITGATNEKLFFGSGTQLSVL.

This clonotype has at least ten counts. This rearrangement joins TRBV29-1 to TRBJ2-7; tentative D call: TRBD2 (7 bases). The germline V gene encodes CDR1 SQVTM and CDR2 ANQGSEA. The ends were cut back, 7 bases at V and 0 bases at J, with 13 bases in the middle. The CDR3 runs to 13 residues. The CDR3 DNA reads TGCAGCGCTAGGGGGGGAGTCTCCTACGAGCAGTACTTC. Translated: CSARGGVSYEQYF.

This clonotype was seen a few times. The chain combines TRBV2 with TRBJ2-1, with TRBD1 matching 9 bases. After removal of 3 bases from V and 5 bases from J, the junction contained 5 bases not matched to a gene. CDR1 and CDR2 (germline): SNHLY, FYNNEI. The CDR3 length is 15 residues. As DNA, the CDR3 is TGTGCCAGCAGTGATACCGGGACAGGGAACAATGAGCAGTTCTTC. Translated: CASSDTGTGNNEQFF.

The CDR3 nucleotides are TGTGCCAGCAGCGTAGAACAGCGGGGGGTAGGTGAGCAGTTCTTC. Translation: CASSVEQRGVGEQFF. The gene calls are TRBV9 and TRBJ2-1, with TRBD2 identical over 9 bases. CDR3 size: 15 residues. Germline V lookup: CDR1 SGDLS, CDR2 YYNGEE. With 0 bases clipped from V and 9 bases from J, the junction kept 7 bases outside the gene matches. The full variable domain, completed using reference TRBV9 and TRBJ2-1, is DSGVTQTPKHLITATGQRVTLRCSPRSGDLSVYWYQQSLDQGLQFLIQYYNGEERAKGNILERFSAQQFPDLHSELNLSSLELGDSALYFCASSVEQRGVGEQFFGPGTRLTVL.

The sample holds a few counts of this clonotype. This chain connects TRBV7-9 to TRBJ2-3, with no clear D. Germline CDR1 SEHNR, CDR2 FQNEAQ (reference sequence). This CDR3 has 15 residues. V dropped 6 bases and J dropped 2 bases, with 15 bases sitting between them. CDR3 residues: CASRTELPPTDTQYF. CDR3 DNA: TGTGCCAGCAGAACCGAATTACCTCCCACAGATACGCAGTATTTT.

V gene TRBV4-2 combines with J gene TRBJ2-3, with a weak D call TRBD1 (6 bases). V was shortened by 0 bases and J by 4 bases, with 14 bases between the two germline ends. The CDR3 is 16 amino acids. Per germline, CDR1 LGHNA and CDR2 YNFKEQ. This CDR3 reads CASSQDRAQGSDTQYF. CDR3 bases: TGTGCCAGCAGCCAAGATAGGGCACAGGGCTCAGATACGCAGTATTTT.

The chain recombines TRBV12-3 or TRBV12-4 with TRBJ2-3, with D unclear. Trimming removed 4 bases at V and 2 bases at J, with 7 bases between. CDR3 length equals 13 residues. The DNA of the CDR3 is TGTGCCAGCAGTTCAATGGCCACAGATACGCAGTATTTT. Translated: CASSSMATDTQYF.

The chain joins TRBV4-2 to TRBJ2-5; D might be TRBD1 or TRBD2, each matching 5 bases. V was trimmed by 0 bases and J by 8 bases, leaving 16 bases between them. CDR3 length: 15 residues. Germline V gene data show CDR1 as LGHNA and CDR2 as YNFKEQ. The CDR3 DNA is TGTGCCAGCAGCCAAGACTCTGGCAGGGAGTTTACCCAGTACTTC. It encodes CASSQDSGREFTQYF.

This clonotype was detected ten times or more. The chain uses TRBV11-2 and TRBJ1-2; 7 nucleotides agree with TRBD1. This CDR3 has 14 amino acids. The ends lost 4 bases at V and 2 bases at J; junction bases unmatched: 4. CDR1 is SGHAT and CDR2 is FQNNGV in the germline V gene. CDR3 loop: CASSSLQGNYGYTF. The CDR3 coding sequence is TGTGCCAGCAGCTCGTTACAGGGGAACTATGGCTACACCTTC. Complete variable domain (other parts from reference TRBV11-2 and TRBJ1-2): EAGVAQSPRYKIIEKRQSVAFWCNPISGHATLYWYQQILGQGPKLLIQFQNNGVVDDSQLPKDRFSAERLKGVDSTLKIQPAKLEDSAVYLCASSSLQGNYGYTFGSGTRLTVV.

This clonotype was observed a handful of times. The rearrangement links TRBV4-1 to TRBJ1-5; D gene uncertain. Germline V gene data show CDR1 as MGHRA and CDR2 as YSYEKL. V was trimmed by 5 bases and J by 5 bases, leaving 16 bases between them. The CDR3 has 15 residues. The DNA of the CDR3 is TGCGCCAGCAGCTTTATAGGCGGACGGTATCAGCCCCAGCATTTT. Translation: CASSFIGGRYQPQHF.

This clonotype was detected ten times or more. This CDR3 reads CASYREKQPQHF. CDR3 nucleotide sequence: TGTGCCAGCTACAGGGAAAAGCAGCCCCAGCATTTT. The rearrangement links TRBV14 to TRBJ1-5; tentative D call: TRBD1 (6 bases). The ends were cut back, 8 bases at V and 7 bases at J, with 12 bases in the middle. CDR3 length: 12 amino acids. Germline CDR1 SGHDN, CDR2 FVKESK.

This clonotype was counted many times. The chain employs TRBV2 and TRBJ1-1; TRBD1 is a possible D gene (5 bases). Germline lookup yields CDR1 SNHLY and CDR2 FYNNEI. The CDR3 covers 14 residues. Trimming left V 4 bases short and J 0 bases short, with 9 bases between. The CDR3 protein is CASSGTLMNTEAFF. The CDR3 DNA is TGTGCCAGCAGTGGGACACTAATGAACACTGAAGCTTTCTTT.

This clonotype was observed a few times. The rearrangement uses TRBV15 and TRBJ2-2, with D perhaps TRBD1 or TRBD2 (6 bases each). CDR3 length equals 17 residues. The V end lost 0 bases, the J end lost 4 bases, and 15 bases lay between the germline ends. Germline CDR1 LNHNV, CDR2 YYDKDF (reference sequence). CDR3 in DNA: TGTGCCACCAGCAGAGATCTTCCGGGGGCGCCCACCGGGGAGCTGTTTTTT. This translates into CATSRDLPGAPTGELFF.

This clonotype has a count of ten or more. The chain recombines TRBV4-1 with TRBJ1-2; D gene ambiguous. Germline lookup yields CDR1 MGHRA and CDR2 YSYEKL. CDR3 length: 13 amino acids. Trimming pared 0 bases from V and 3 bases from J, leaving 5 bases between. The CDR3 DNA is TGCGCCAGCAGCCAAGAGGGATACTATGGCTACACCTTC. This sequence encodes CASSQEGYYGYTF.

The chain links TRBV7-2 to TRBJ2-5, with D unclear. Trimming pared 4 bases from V and 0 bases from J, leaving 3 bases between. CDR3 length: 12 residues. CDR1 and CDR2 (germline): SGHTA, FQGNSA. The CDR3 here is CASSSYQETQYF. The CDR3 region has the DNA TGTGCCAGCAGCTCGTACCAAGAGACCCAGTACTTC. Supplemented by reference TRBV7-2 and TRBJ2-5, the full variable domain reads GAGVSQSPSNKVTEKGKDVELRCDPISGHTALYWYRQSLGQGLEFLIYFQGNSAPDKSGLPSDRFSAERTGGSVSTLTIQRTQQEDSAVYLCASSSYQETQYFGPGTRLLVL.

There are a few counts of this clonotype. V gene TRBV7-2 combines with J gene TRBJ2-2, with 11 bases that match TRBD2. Germline V gene lookup returns CDR1 SGHTA and CDR2 FQGNSA. After removal of 6 bases from V and 5 bases from J, the junction contained 5 bases not matched to a gene. The CDR3 length is 15 residues. CDR3 nucleotide sequence: TGTGCCAGCAGACCCCGGACTAGCGGGACCGGGGAGCTGTTTTTT. This sequence encodes CASRPRTSGTGELFF.